The T cell receptor beta chain under discussion was sequenced for a study of regulatory T cells in long-lasting Graves disease. About the research overall: Patients with new Graves' disease had used antithyroid drugs below 3 months.

Overall study results and limits: Persistent patients shared more public clonotypes (approximately 2,700) than newly diagnosed patients (966).

The CDR3 contains 12 residues. V was cut by 2 bases and J by 10 bases, with 9 bases left in between. The authors built TCR beta libraries using iRepertoire HTBI primers and Arm-PCR of CDR3 regions. From the multiplex PCR reads, TCRdb called clonotypes with MiXCR, one entry per CDR3 protein. The sample consists of roughly 410,000 distinct CDR3 sequences, over 12% of them appearing once. The sample holds many counts of this clonotype. Antigen specificity is unknown. Time point of the sample: newly diagnosed GD, antithyroid drugs for less than 3 months. PBMC-extracted RNA yielded the TCR library. In addition, the sample was reused for a study of T cells in Graves' hyperthyroidism and ophthalmopathy. According to that study: A first-round RT-PCR of the TCR CDR3 used the HTBI primer set. Within blood appeared most thyroid clonotypes that had expanded above 0.001.

The chain links TRBV12-3 or TRBV12-4 to TRBJ2-1; D not resolved. This clonotype was obtained from a woman aged 40 to 50 with Graves disease. The source material was peripheral blood mononuclear cells (PBMCs), sampled at new diagnosis, from a patient treated with antithyroid drugs. The CDR3 nucleotides are TGTGCCAGCAGTTTACGGCCTATAGAGCAGTTCTTC. It encodes CASSLRPIEQFF.